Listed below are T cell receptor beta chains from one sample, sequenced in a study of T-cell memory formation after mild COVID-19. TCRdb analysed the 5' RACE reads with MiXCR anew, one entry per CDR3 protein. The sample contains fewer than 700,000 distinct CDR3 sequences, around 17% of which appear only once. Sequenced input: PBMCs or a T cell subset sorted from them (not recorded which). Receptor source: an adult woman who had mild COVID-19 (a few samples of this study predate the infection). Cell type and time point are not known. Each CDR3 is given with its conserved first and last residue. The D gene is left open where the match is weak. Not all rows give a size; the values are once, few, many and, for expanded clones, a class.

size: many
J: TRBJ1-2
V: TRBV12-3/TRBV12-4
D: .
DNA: TGTGCCAGCAGTCCTGGACAGTCCTATGGCTACACCTTC
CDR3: CASSPGQSYGYTF

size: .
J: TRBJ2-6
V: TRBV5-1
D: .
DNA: TGCGCCAGCAGCTTGACGGATTTGAAAAACTCTGGGGCCAACGTCCTGACTTTC
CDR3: CASSLTDLKNSGANVLTF

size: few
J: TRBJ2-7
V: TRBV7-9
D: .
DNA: TGTGCCAGTCCTCCCTCGATGACAGAAATCTACGAGCAGTACTTC
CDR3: CASPPSMTEIYEQYF

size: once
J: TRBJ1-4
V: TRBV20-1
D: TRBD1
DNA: TGCAGTGCACAGACCGGGACAGGGACCCCCGCACTGTTTTTT
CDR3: CSAQTGTGTPALFF

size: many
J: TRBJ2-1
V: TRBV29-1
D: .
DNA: TGCAGCGCGTCAGACAATGAGCAGTTCTTC
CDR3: CSASDNEQFF

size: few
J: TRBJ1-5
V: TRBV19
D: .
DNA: TGTGCCAGTACCAACCCAGGGATCAATCAGCCCCAGCATTTT
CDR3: CASTNPGINQPQHF

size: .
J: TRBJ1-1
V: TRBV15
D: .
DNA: TGTGCCACCAGCAGGAGGCAGGGGATGGGGAACACTGAAGCTTTCTTT
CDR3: CATSRRQGMGNTEAFF

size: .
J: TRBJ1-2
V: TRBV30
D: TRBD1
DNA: TGTGCCTGGACACAGGGGAGAGACTATGGCTACACCTTC
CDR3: CAWTQGRDYGYTF

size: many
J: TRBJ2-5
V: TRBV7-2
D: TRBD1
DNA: TGTGCCAGCAGCCCAGACAGGGGGCGACAGACCCAGTACTTC
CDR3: CASSPDRGRQTQYF

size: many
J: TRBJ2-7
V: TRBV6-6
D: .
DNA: TGTGCCAGCAGTGGGGGCGAGCAGTACTTC
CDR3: CASSGGEQYF

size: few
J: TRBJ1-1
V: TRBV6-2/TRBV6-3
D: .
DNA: TGTGCCAGCAGTTCAGGGTTTTTCGACACTGAAGCTTTCTTT
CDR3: CASSSGFFDTEAFF

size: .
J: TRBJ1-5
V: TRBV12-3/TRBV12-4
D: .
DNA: TGTGCCAGCCATGAGAATAGCAATCAGCCCCAGCATTTT
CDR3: CASHENSNQPQHF

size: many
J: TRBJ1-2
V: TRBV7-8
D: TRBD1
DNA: TGTGCCAGTACACTCAATAGCCAAGGGACAGGCGGTGGCTACACCTTC
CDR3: CASTLNSQGTGGGYTF

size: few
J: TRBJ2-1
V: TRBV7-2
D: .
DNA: TGTGCCAGCAGCCGTTCCGCCGGGACACTATCCTACAATGAGCAGTTCTTC
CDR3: CASSRSAGTLSYNEQFF

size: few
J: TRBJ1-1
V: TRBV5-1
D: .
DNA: TGCGCCAGCCACGGGGGGCCCAACACTGAAGCTTTCTTT
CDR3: CASHGGPNTEAFF

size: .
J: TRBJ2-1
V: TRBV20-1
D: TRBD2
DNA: TGCAGTGCCCGAACACTAGCGTTGAATGAGCAGTTCTTC
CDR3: CSARTLALNEQFF

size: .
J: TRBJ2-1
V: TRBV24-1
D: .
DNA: TGTGCCACCAGTGATTTGAGGGCCCAGGGGGGGACTGAGCAGTTCTTC
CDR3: CATSDLRAQGGTEQFF

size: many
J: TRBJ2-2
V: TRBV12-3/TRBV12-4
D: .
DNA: TGTGCCAGCACCCCCCGGGCCGGAACGAGAACCGGGGAGCTGTTTTTT
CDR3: CASTPRAGTRTGELFF

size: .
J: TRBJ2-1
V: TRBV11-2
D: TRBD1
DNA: TGTGCCAGCAGCTTGTTGGCCCAGGGACAGGGGTGGTACAATGAGCAGTTCTTC
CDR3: CASSLLAQGQGWYNEQFF

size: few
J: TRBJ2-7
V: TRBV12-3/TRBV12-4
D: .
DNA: TGTGCCAGCAGTTTAAATTGGTACGAGCAGTACTTC
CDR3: CASSLNWYEQYF

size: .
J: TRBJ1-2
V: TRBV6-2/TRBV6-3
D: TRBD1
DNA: TGTGCCAGCAGTCAGCTCCGGGACAGCTCAAACTATGGCTACACCTTC
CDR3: CASSQLRDSSNYGYTF

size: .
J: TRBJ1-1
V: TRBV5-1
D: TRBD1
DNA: TGCGCCAGCAGCTTACAGGGGAGGGCGGATGAAGCTTTCTTT
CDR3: CASSLQGRADEAFF

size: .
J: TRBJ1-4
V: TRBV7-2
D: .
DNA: TGTGCCAGCAGCTTTGGACGACAGCTTAATGAAAAACTGTTTTTT
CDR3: CASSFGRQLNEKLFF

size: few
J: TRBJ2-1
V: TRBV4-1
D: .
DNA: TGCGCCAGCAGCCAAGTATCGGGATTAACGTTTGAGCAGTTCTTC
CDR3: CASSQVSGLTFEQFF

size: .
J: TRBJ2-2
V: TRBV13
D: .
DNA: TGTGCCAGCAGCTTAGCGGCAGACGCGAACACCGGGGAGCTGTTTTTT
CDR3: CASSLAADANTGELFF

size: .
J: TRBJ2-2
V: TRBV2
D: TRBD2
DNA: TGTGCCAGCTCTAGCGGGAGGGTCGGGGAGCTGTTTTTT
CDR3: CASSSGRVGELFF

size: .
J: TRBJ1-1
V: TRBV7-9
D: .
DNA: TGTGCCAGCAGCTTAAAACCCGTGAACACTGAAGCTTTCTTT
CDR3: CASSLKPVNTEAFF

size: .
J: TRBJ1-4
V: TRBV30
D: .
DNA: TGTGCCTGGAGGCGGAGAAGGGAAAAACTGTTTTTT
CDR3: CAWRRRREKLFF

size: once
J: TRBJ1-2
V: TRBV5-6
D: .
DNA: TGTGCCAGCAGCCCCGGGACCCGGAGGGGCTATGGCTACACCTTC
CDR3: CASSPGTRRGYGYTF

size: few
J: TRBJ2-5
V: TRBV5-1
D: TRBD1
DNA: TGCGCCAGCAGCTTGGGGTTCAGGGGGGAGACCCAGTACTTC
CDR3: CASSLGFRGETQYF

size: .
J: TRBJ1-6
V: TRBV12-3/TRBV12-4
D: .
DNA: TGTGCCAGCAGTGGCGACATCTCACCCCTCCACTTT
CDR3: CASSGDISPLHF

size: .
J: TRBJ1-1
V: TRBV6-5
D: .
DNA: TGTGCCAGCAGTTACCACTCGGGACGCTGGGCTCTTGAAGCTTTCTTT
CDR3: CASSYHSGRWALEAFF

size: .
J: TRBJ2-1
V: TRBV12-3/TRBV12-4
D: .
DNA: TGTGCCAGCAGTTTAGCACCAGGCGACCTCTACAATGAGCAGTTCTTC
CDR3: CASSLAPGDLYNEQFF

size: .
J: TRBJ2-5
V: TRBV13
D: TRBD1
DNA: TGTGCCAGCAGCCACAGGGGTAGAGCTCAGGAGACCCAGTACTTC
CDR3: CASSHRGRAQETQYF

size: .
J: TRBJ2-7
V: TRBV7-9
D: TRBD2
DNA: TGTGCCAGCAGTTTTAGCGGGGGGGAATACGAGCAGTACTTC
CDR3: CASSFSGGEYEQYF

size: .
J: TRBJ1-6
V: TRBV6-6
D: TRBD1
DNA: TGTGCCAGCAGTTACTTCCGGACAGGTGACGACTATAATTCACCCCTCCACTTT
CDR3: CASSYFRTGDDYNSPLHF

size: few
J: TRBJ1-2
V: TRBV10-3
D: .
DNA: TGTGCCATCGGGGGCGTTAACAGATCCCTCTATGGCTACACCTTC
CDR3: CAIGGVNRSLYGYTF

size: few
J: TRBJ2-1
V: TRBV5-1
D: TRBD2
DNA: TGCGCCAGCAGCACGGGAGGAGGGTCTTACAATGAGCAGTTCTTC
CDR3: CASSTGGGSYNEQFF

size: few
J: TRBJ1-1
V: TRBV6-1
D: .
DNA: TGTGCCAGCGGTGGGTTTCGGGAGGCTGAGAACACTGAAGCTTTCTTT
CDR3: CASGGFREAENTEAFF

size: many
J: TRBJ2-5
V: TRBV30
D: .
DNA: TGTGCCTGGAGTGGTGAGACCCAGTACTTC
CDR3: CAWSGETQYF

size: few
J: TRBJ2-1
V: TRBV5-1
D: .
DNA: TGCGCCAGCAGCTTTACCCCCCAGGGATCCTACAATGAGCAGTTCTTC
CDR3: CASSFTPQGSYNEQFF

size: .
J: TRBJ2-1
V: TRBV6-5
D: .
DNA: TGTGCCAGCGGGCGGATCCCCTACAATGAGCAGTTCTTC
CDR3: CASGRIPYNEQFF

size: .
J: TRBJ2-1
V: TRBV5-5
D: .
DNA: TGTGCCAGCATCCGTTACGTGGGGGGGCTCTACAATGAGCAGTTCTTC
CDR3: CASIRYVGGLYNEQFF

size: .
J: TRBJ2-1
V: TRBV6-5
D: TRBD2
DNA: TGTGCCAGCAGTTTCCTAGCGGGAGGGCCTCGGAATGAGCAGTTCTTC
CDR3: CASSFLAGGPRNEQFF

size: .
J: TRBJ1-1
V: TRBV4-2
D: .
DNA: TGTGCCAGCAGCCAAGTTTCGGGACTGAACACTGAAGCTTTCTTT
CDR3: CASSQVSGLNTEAFF

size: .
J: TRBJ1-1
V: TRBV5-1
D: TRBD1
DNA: TGCGCCAGCAGCCCTCAGGGGGGGCTAGACACTGAAGCTTTCTTT
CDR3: CASSPQGGLDTEAFF

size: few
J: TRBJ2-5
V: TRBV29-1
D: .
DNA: TGCAGCGTTGAGGGGGGTGAGACCCAGTACTTC
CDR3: CSVEGGETQYF

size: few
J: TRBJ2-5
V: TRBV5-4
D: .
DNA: TGTGCCAGCCTTCGAATGGGATCCCCGGGAGAGACCCAGTACTTC
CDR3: CASLRMGSPGETQYF

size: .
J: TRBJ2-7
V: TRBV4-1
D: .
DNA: TGCGCCAGCAGCCCAAGCCTTCGAGTCTCCTACGAGCAGTACTTC
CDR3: CASSPSLRVSYEQYF

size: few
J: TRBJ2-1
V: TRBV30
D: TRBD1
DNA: TGTGCCTGGAGTACAGGGGTCCCCTACAATGAGCAGTTCTTC
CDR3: CAWSTGVPYNEQFF

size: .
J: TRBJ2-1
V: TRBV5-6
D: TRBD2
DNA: TGTGCCAGCAGCTCCTACTGGCGGCTAGCGGGGTCACCCCGGGGTTACAATGAGCAGTTCTTC
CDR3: CASSSYWRLAGSPRGYNEQFF

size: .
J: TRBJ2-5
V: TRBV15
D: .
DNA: TGTGCCACCAGCAGTAGCTTGGGAGAGACCCAGTACTTC
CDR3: CATSSSLGETQYF

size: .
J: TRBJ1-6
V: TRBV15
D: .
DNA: TGTGCCACCAGCAGGACCGATATGGCGGGGAGTTCACCCCTCCACTTT
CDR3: CATSRTDMAGSSPLHF